One and the same sample provided the 27 T cell receptor beta chains below, sequenced in a study of cytomegalovirus exposure and HLA in healthy donors. The PCR employed 60 Vbeta primers together with 13 Jbeta primers. Data came from immunoSEQ multiplex PCR; TCRdb stores just in-frame clones and leaves some out. The repertoire has about 170,000 clones, roughly 80% of them found once; the top ten carry under 3%. Material: PBMCs. Every receptor here comes from a male donor in good health and CMV-seronegative.

The chain combines TRBV6-5 with TRBJ1-5, with TRBD1 as a possible D gene (6 bases). Looked up from germline, CDR1 is MNHEY and CDR2 is SVGAGI. Trimming removed 5 bases from V and 4 bases from J, with 12 bases in between. CDR3 length: 14 residues. The CDR3 is CASSPQGYNQPQHF. The CDR3 nucleotides are TGTGCCAGCAGTCCACAGGGTTATAATCAGCCCCAGCATTTT.

As concerns this clone: Other DNA sequences in this sample translate to the same CDR3. V is TRBV9 and J is TRBJ2-5, with a weak D call TRBD2 (6 bases). V was clipped by 0 bases and J by 5 bases, with 8 bases between them. The CDR3 covers 13 residues. The germline V gene encodes CDR1 SGDLS and CDR2 YYNGEE. The CDR3 reads CASSVGGRETQYF. The CDR3 bases are TGTGCCAGCAGCGTAGGGGGGAGGGAGACCCAGTACTTC.

In its sample, this clone was seen once. The junction and the germline gene differ at one end; a read error may be behind it. V gene TRBV7-9 combines with J gene TRBJ1-1; the match to TRBD1 covers 10 bases. CDR1 SEHNR and CDR2 FQNEAQ come from the germline V gene (reference sequence). The CDR3 has 17 residues. CDR3 coding DNA: TGTTCCAGCAGCTTAGTAAGACAGGGGGCAGGTGTCACTGAAGCTTTCTTT. Translating gives CSSSLVRQGAGVTEAFF.

This clone was counted between two and nine times. The chain uses TRBV11-2 and TRBJ2-2, with D perhaps matching TRBD2 (5 bases). The ends were cut back, 2 bases at V and 7 bases at J, with 8 bases in the middle. Germline CDR1 and CDR2: SGHAT and FQNNGV. CDR3 length equals 13 residues. This CDR3 is CASSLLRGGELFF. Written as DNA, the CDR3 is TGTGCCAGCAGCTTACTCCGGGGCGGGGAGCTGTTTTTT.

The CDR3 reads CASSLGTGYAGEAFF. DNA of the CDR3: TGTGCCAGCAGTCTGGGGACAGGTTATGCCGGTGAAGCTTTCTTT. V and J are TRBV6-6 and TRBJ1-1, with TRBD1 identical over 8 bases. This CDR3 is built from 15 residues. Losses at the gene ends were 5 bases for V and 7 bases for J; bases not matched to a gene: 12. The germline V gene has CDR1 MNHNY and CDR2 SVGAGI (reference sequence).

The V gene is TRBV5-1, the J gene TRBJ1-3; tentatively, D is TRBD1 (6 bases). Trimming shortened V by 4 bases and J by 1 base, and 9 bases separated the two germline ends. CDR3 length: 14 residues. Germline V gene data show CDR1 as SGHRS and CDR2 as YFSETQ. CDR3 coding DNA: TGCGCCAGCAGCGCTGGACAGTCTGGAAACACCATATATTTT. Protein: CASSAGQSGNTIYF.

This chain links TRBV2 with TRBJ1-5, with TRBD1 as a possible D gene (5 bases). CDR1 and CDR2 from the germline V gene are SNHLY and FYNNEI. V was pared by 1 base and J by 3 bases, with 10 bases between. The CDR3 spans 15 residues. The CDR3 nucleotides are TGTGCCAGCAGTGAAGGTATACAGGTCAATCAGCCCCAGCATTTT. The encoded protein is CASSEGIQVNQPQHF.

This clone was found once. The chain joins TRBV6-1 to TRBJ2-3; unclear D gene. CDR3 size: 14 residues. V gave up 0 bases and J gave up 6 bases, with 10 bases separating them. Germline loops: CDR1 MNHNS, CDR2 SASEGT. DNA for the CDR3: TGTGCCAGCAGTGAAGCTATAGTAACGGATACGCAGTATTTT. The encoded protein is CASSEAIVTDTQYF.

V usage is TRBV6-5 and J usage is TRBJ1-1; D is ambiguous. The CDR3 is made up of 14 amino acids. V gave up 3 bases and J gave up 1 base, with 9 bases separating them. Germline V gene sequence: CDR1 MNHEY, CDR2 SVGAGI. The CDR3 loop is CASSYSPGNTEAFF. CDR3 nucleotides: TGTGCCAGCAGTTATTCGCCAGGGAACACTGAAGCTTTCTTT.

The V call is TRBV7-2, the J call TRBJ2-1; 7 nucleotides align to TRBD2. The germline V gene encodes CDR1 SGHTA and CDR2 FQGNSA. The CDR3 is 15 amino acids. Losses at the gene ends were 1 base for V and 5 bases for J; bases not matched to a gene: 5. Written as DNA, the CDR3 is TGTGCCAGCAGCTTAGGGCGGGGGTCTCACAATGAGCAGTTCTTC. It yields the protein CASSLGRGSHNEQFF. The full variable domain, with the rest looked up from reference TRBV7-2 and TRBJ2-1, is GAGVSQSPSNKVTEKGKDVELRCDPISGHTALYWYRQSLGQGLEFLIYFQGNSAPDKSGLPSDRFSAERTGGSVSTLTIQRTQQEDSAVYLCASSLGRGSHNEQFFGPGTRLTVL.

The rearrangement uses TRBV11-2 and TRBJ1-1; D not resolved. In germline, CDR1 is SGHAT, CDR2 FQNNGV. This CDR3 comprises 14 residues. V dropped 8 bases and J dropped 1 base, with 14 bases sitting between them. CDR3 DNA: TGTGCCAGCCGTCGCGAACTTGAGAACACTGAAGCTTTCTTT. This translates into CASRRELENTEAFF.

V usage is TRBV15 and J usage is TRBJ1-5; tentative D call: TRBD1 (5 bases). This CDR3 has 15 residues. The V end was cut by 0 bases, the J end by 3 bases, with 9 bases between. The germline V gene encodes CDR1 LNHNV and CDR2 YYDKDF (reference sequence). Here the CDR3 reads CATSREKGFNQPQHF. In DNA, the CDR3 is TGTGCCACCAGCAGAGAGAAGGGGTTCAATCAGCCCCAGCATTTT.

The chain uses TRBV19 and TRBJ2-5; TRBD2 matches at 12 bases. The germline gives CDR1 LNHDA, CDR2 SQIVND (reference sequence). This CDR3 is built from 15 residues. Trimming cost V 8 bases and J 5 bases; bases outside gene matches: 9. This CDR3 is CASGLAGGSGETQYF. The DNA of the CDR3 is TGTGCCAGTGGTCTAGCGGGGGGGTCGGGTGAGACCCAGTACTTC.

As DNA, the CDR3 is TGCGCCAGCAGCCTAACAGGGGGCCGGGGTGAAAAACTGTTTTTT. Amino acid sequence: CASSLTGGRGEKLFF. The chain combines TRBV5-1 with TRBJ1-4; TRBD1 matches 9 bases. Per the germline V gene, CDR1 is SGHRS and CDR2 is YFSETQ. Trimming removed 4 bases from V and 7 bases from J; junction bases left unmatched: 8. The CDR3 has 15 residues.

The chain joins TRBV5-5 to TRBJ1-4; TRBD1 aligns across 9 bases. The junction had 8 bases not matched to a gene; V was cut back by 0 bases and J by 8 bases. The CDR3 consists of 16 residues. CDR1 is SGHKS, CDR2 YYEKEE, per germline (reference sequence). CDR3 amino acids: CASSLAQTGGLEKLFF. The CDR3 DNA follows: TGTGCCAGCAGCTTGGCCCAAACAGGGGGCTTGGAAAAACTGTTTTTT.

This chain joins TRBV7-2 and TRBJ1-4, with TRBD1 as a possible D gene (6 bases). The germline CDR1 and CDR2 sequences are SGHTA and FQGNSA. The germline V and J ends were trimmed by 5 bases and 2 bases, with 12 bases remaining between them. CDR3 length: 15 residues. The CDR3 nucleotides read TGTGCCAGCAGCCCGGACAGACTGACTAATGAAAAACTGTTTTTT. It codes for CASSPDRLTNEKLFF.

The chain has TRBV7-9 and TRBJ2-7, with 8 bases that match TRBD1. The V segment lost 5 bases and the J segment 6 bases; nucleotides outside the gene matches: 12. The CDR3 has 15 amino acids. Per germline, CDR1 SEHNR and CDR2 FQNEAQ (reference sequence). This CDR3 reads CASSHVQGAFSEQYF. The CDR3 nucleotides are TGTGCCAGCAGCCACGTTCAGGGGGCGTTTAGCGAGCAGTACTTC.

Comments on this clone: A read error is likely, as this CDR3 ends without the conserved phenylalanine or tryptophan. CDR3 nucleotide sequence: TGCGCCAGCAGCCCACGACAGGGCGAGCAGTACCTC. Protein sequence: CASSPRQGEQYL. This chain links TRBV4-1 with TRBJ2-7, with 7 bases lining up with TRBD1. Unmatched junction bases numbered 3, after V lost 4 bases and J lost 6 bases. This CDR3 is built from 12 residues. The germline V gene encodes CDR1 MGHRA and CDR2 YSYEKL.

This clone has only a few counts. CDR3 amino acids: CASSFRESGYGYTF. Here the CDR3 DNA reads TGCGCCAGCAGCTTCAGGGAATCCGGCTATGGCTACACCTTC. This chain connects TRBV5-1 to TRBJ1-2, with D possibly being TRBD1 (5 bases). CDR3 length: 14 residues. From germline, CDR1 is SGHRS and CDR2 YFSETQ. Trimming took 2 bases from V and 4 from J, leaving 12 bases between them.

V usage is TRBV10-2 and J usage is TRBJ2-7; 8 nucleotides line up with TRBD2. The germline gives CDR1 WSHSY, CDR2 SAAADI. The V segment lost 1 base and the J segment 1 base; nucleotides outside the gene matches: 0. CDR3 length: 14 amino acids. The CDR3 region has the DNA TGCGCCAGCAGTGAGTTAGCGGGGTCCTACGAGCAGTACTTC. Protein: CASSELAGSYEQYF.

V gene TRBV6-5 combines with J gene TRBJ2-7; TRBD1 is a possible D gene (6 bases). Germline CDR1 and CDR2: MNHEY and SVGAGI. Deletions cut 8 bases from V and 2 bases from J, with 16 bases between. The length of the CDR3 is 14 residues. The DNA for the CDR3 is TGTGCCAGCGGAGGCGACAGGCTCACCTACGAGCAGTACTTC. As protein: CASGGDRLTYEQYF.

This clone occurred once. V usage is TRBV4-2 and J usage is TRBJ2-7; D is perhaps TRBD1 (6 bases). This CDR3 contains 15 residues. Looked up from germline, CDR1 is LGHNA and CDR2 is YNFKEQ. The ends were cut back, 2 bases at V and 2 bases at J, with 13 bases in the middle. The CDR3 loop is CASSQSGTGTYEQYF. The CDR3 DNA reads as TGTGCCAGCAGCCAATCGGGTACAGGGACCTACGAGCAGTACTTC.

V gene TRBV19 combines with J gene TRBJ1-5; D remains ambiguous. V lost 4 bases, J lost 2 bases, and 9 bases lay in between. The CDR3 is 14 amino acids. Germline V gene data show CDR1 as LNHDA and CDR2 as SQIVND (reference sequence). This CDR3 is CASSTGLRNQPQHF. The CDR3 nucleotides are TGTGCCAGTAGTACCGGACTGCGCAATCAGCCCCAGCATTTT.

This sequence joins TRBV5-8 and TRBJ1-1; 7 bases fit TRBD1. The CDR3 sequence is 14 residues long. Trimming at V came to 0 bases and at J to 4 bases, leaving 3 bases not matched to a gene. Germline CDR1 reads SGHTS; CDR2 reads YDEGEE. The CDR3 sequence is CASSLGQGFTEAFF. In DNA, the CDR3 is TGTGCCAGCAGCTTGGGACAGGGATTCACTGAAGCTTTCTTT.

The chain employs TRBV7-8 and TRBJ1-2; 10 nucleotides align to TRBD1. This CDR3 contains 17 residues. Germline-derived CDR1 and CDR2 are SGHVS and FQNEAQ. Unmatched junction bases numbered 12, after V lost 3 bases and J lost 5 bases. CDR3 nucleotide sequence: TGTGCCAGCAGCTTCTGGTATCCGGGACAGGGGAATTATGGCTACACCTTC. Encoded protein: CASSFWYPGQGNYGYTF.

This chain connects TRBV19 to TRBJ2-7; TRBD1 might be the D (6 bases). Germline lookup yields CDR1 LNHDA and CDR2 SQIVND (reference sequence). There are 15 residues in the CDR3. V lost 4 bases and J lost 0, with 13 bases in between. The CDR3 spells CASSTSGVSSYEQYF. The CDR3 DNA follows: TGTGCCAGTAGTACCTCAGGGGTTAGCTCCTACGAGCAGTACTTC.

Of note for this clone: Additional DNA sequences in this sample encode the identical CDR3. The CDR3 loop reads CASRSLDSVSGELFF. The CDR3 DNA reads as TGTGCCAGCAGGTCCCTGGACTCAGTTTCCGGGGAGCTGTTTTTT. The rearrangement joins TRBV6-5 to TRBJ2-2, with a possible D match to TRBD2 (5 bases). The CDR3 is 15 residues long. Looked up from germline, CDR1 is MNHEY and CDR2 is SVGAGI. V was cut by 6 bases and J by 6 bases, with 17 bases left in between.